This TCR beta chain was sequenced during a study of blood T cell repertoires in COVID-19. Produced via immunoSEQ multiplex PCR; TCRdb's table is partial and in-frame only. The sample includes fewer than 500,000 clones, roughly nine tenths of them seen just once. Germline values: CDR1 MNHEY, CDR2 SMNVEV (reference sequence). Trimming pared 5 bases from V and 5 bases from J, leaving 21 bases between. The CDR3 loop spans 17 amino acids. The chain recombines TRBV27 with TRBJ2-2; a possible D gene is TRBD2 (6 bases). This TCR came from a man aged 30-40 years who had recovered from COVID-19. Sequenced material: PBMCs or T cells enriched from blood (not recorded which). The CDR3 is CASSLEPGTVGTGELFF. For the CDR3, the DNA is TGTGCCAGCAGTCTGGAACCCGGGACTGTGGGGACCGGGGAGCTGTTTTTT.